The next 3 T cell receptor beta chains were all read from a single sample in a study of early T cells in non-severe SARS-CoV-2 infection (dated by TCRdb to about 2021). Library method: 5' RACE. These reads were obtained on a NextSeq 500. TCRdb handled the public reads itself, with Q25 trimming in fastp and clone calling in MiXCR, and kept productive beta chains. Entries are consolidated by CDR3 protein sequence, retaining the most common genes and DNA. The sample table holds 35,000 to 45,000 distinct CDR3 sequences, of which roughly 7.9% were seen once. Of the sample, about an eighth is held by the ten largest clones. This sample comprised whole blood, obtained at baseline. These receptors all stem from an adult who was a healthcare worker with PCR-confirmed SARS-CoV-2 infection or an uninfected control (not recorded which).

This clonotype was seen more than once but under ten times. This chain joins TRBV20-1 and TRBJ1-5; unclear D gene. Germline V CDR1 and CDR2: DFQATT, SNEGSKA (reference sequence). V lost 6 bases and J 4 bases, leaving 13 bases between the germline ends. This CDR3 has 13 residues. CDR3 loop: CSAVGLPNQPQHF. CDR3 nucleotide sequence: TGCAGTGCGGTCGGACTCCCTAATCAGCCCCAGCATTTT.

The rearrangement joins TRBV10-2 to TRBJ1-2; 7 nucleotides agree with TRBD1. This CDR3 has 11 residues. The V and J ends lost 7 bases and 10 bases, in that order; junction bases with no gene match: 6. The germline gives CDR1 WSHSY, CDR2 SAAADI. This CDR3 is CASTETGIYTF. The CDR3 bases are TGCGCCAGCACGGAGACAGGGATCTACACCTTC.

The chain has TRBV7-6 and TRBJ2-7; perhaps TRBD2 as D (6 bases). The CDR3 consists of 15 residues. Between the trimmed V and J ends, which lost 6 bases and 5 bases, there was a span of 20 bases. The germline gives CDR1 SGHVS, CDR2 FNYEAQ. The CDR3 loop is CASSQGSGGKDEQYF. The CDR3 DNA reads TGTGCCAGCAGTCAGGGTTCAGGAGGGAAGGACGAGCAGTACTTC.